The clone carrying this T cell receptor (beta chain) was picked up many times. Antigen: not known. UMIs were added to TCR cDNA along with a universal primer site when it was made by 5'RACE template switching. MiXCR, run by TCRdb on the 5' RACE reads, gives a single entry per CDR3 protein. The sample includes about 360,000 distinct CDR3 sequences, 6.2% of them seen just once. The CDR3 length is 15 residues. Germline V gene sequence: CDR1 MNHEY, CDR2 SVGAGI. V trimming: 4 bases; J trimming: 15 bases; junction bases outside the gene matches: 16. The entry originates in a study of T cells after yellow fever vaccination. Study-wide context: Preparing low-cell-number fractions relied on SMART-Seq v4 Ultra Low Input. Overall study findings and caveats: Re-detected after boosting: most primary clones, 96% of CD4 and about 89% of CD8. Within FACS-sorted repertoires, abundant clonotypes contaminating from the bulk population could be present.

The sequence came from a man under 40 who received the YFV17D yellow fever vaccine. Sequences were derived from PBMCs, sampled 5 days after the yellow fever booster vaccination. The chain joins TRBV6-5 to TRBJ2-1, with TRBD1 identical over 9 bases. CDR3: CASSLSGTGSLPRFF. The CDR3 bases are TGTGCCAGCAGTTTATCCGGGACAGGGAGTTTGCCTCGGTTCTTC.